Here is one T cell receptor beta chain with its context. Its antigen is not known. The germline V gene encodes CDR1 SQVTM and CDR2 ANQGSEA. The CDR3 contains 13 residues. The sample belongs to a study of CXCR3-negative and CXCR3-positive naive CD8 T cells. For the study at large: Total TRB output reached 150 million or so reads, about 1.5 +/- 0.3 million per library. Whole-study findings and limits: Relative to CXCR3-negative naive cells, CXCR3-positive naive cells had more hydrophobic TRB CDR3s. TRBV-TRBJ usage matched between naive CXCR3-negative and CXCR3-positive cells but not between memory cells.

The libraries of TRB cDNA were constructed through 5' RACE using UMI labels. One entry per CDR3 protein, without DNA, is what TCRdb gives after re-calling the 5' RACE reads. Recorded for this sample: 100,000 or so distinct CDR3 sequences. Sequenced material: naive CXCR3- CD8+ T cells from blood. Described subset: CD45RO-CCR7+CD27+CD95- naive CD8+ T cells lacking CXCR3 (TNR3-). The clonotype originates from a human donor in good health. Some clones in this sample may be carry-over from other donors' samples. The chain links TRBV29-1 to TRBJ2-7; the TCRdb call, TRBD1, lacks DNA for checking. The CDR3 protein is CSVVFQGTYEQYF.